This T cell receptor (beta chain) was recovered during a study of blood T cell repertoires in COVID-19. Germline V gene data show CDR1 as MNHEY and CDR2 as SMNVEV (reference sequence). There are 11 residues in the CDR3. Trimming took 6 bases from V and 5 from J, leaving 7 bases between them. Study processing details: Amplification of reference gene primers provided the estimated nucleated cell counts. Assay used: immunoSEQ multiplex PCR; TCRdb lists only in-frame clones, some missing. That table gives V, J and clone size, and the DNA gave D and trimming. The table records more than 200,000 clones, 82% of them present only once.

This TCR was recovered from a woman aged 80 or older with COVID-19, enrolled during active disease. The V call is TRBV27, the J call TRBJ2-5; the D gene is possibly TRBD1 (5 bases). Sequences were obtained from peripheral blood. The CDR3 nucleotides are TGTGCCAGCAGCCCAGGGGAGACCCAGTACTTC. Amino acid sequence: CASSPGETQYF.